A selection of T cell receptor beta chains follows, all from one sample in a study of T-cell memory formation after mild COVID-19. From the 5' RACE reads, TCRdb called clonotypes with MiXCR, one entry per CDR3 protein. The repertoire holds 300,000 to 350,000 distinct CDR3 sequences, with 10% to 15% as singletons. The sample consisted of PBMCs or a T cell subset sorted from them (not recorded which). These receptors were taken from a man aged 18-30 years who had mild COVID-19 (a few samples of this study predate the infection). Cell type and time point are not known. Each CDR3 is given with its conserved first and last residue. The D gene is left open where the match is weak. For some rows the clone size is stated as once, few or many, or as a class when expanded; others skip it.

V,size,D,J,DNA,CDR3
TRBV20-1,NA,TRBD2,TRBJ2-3,TGCAGTGCTAACCGGGGGGGCACAGATACGCAGTATTTT,CSANRGGTDTQYF
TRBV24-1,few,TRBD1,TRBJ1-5,TGTGCCACCAGTGATAGGACAGGGGCAGGTCAGCCCCAGCATTTT,CATSDRTGAGQPQHF
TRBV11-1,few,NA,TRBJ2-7,TGTGCCAGCAGCTTATATTTAGGGGACCACGAGCAGTACTTC,CASSLYLGDHEQYF
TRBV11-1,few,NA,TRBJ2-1,TGTGCCAGCGGAAACCGGGACTGGGCATACAATGAGCAGTTCTTC,CASGNRDWAYNEQFF
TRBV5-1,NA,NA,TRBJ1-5,TGCGCCAGCAGCTTGAATAGCCCACGCGGCAATCAGCCCCAGCATTTT,CASSLNSPRGNQPQHF
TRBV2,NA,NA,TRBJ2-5,TGTGCCAGCAGCGGGGAGGTACAAGAGACCCAGTACTTC,CASSGEVQETQYF
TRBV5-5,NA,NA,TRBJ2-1,TGTGCCAGCAGCTTGCCTCTCTATGAGCAGTTCTTC,CASSLPLYEQFF
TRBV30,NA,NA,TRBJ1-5,TGTGCCTGGGAAGGGTCGCCAAATCAGCCCCAGCATTTT,CAWEGSPNQPQHF
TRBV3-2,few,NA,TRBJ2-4,TGTGCCAGCAGCCATCCTACCGGGACAGAGAAGAAAAACATTCAGTACTTC,CASSHPTGTEKKNIQYF
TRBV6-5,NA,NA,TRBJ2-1,TGTGCTACTGCCCGGGGGCCGGCGAATGAGCAGTTCTTC,CATARGPANEQFF
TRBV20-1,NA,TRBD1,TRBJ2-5,TGCAGTGCTAGGTCACAGGGGGGTAAAGAGACCCAGTACTTC,CSARSQGGKETQYF
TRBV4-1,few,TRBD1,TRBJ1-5,TGCGCCAGCAGCCAACGGACAGGGGGCAATCAGCCCCAGCATTTT,CASSQRTGGNQPQHF
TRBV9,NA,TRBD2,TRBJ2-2,TGTGCCAGCAGCTCAACTAGCGGGGGGGAACACACCGGGGAATTGTTTTTT,CASSSTSGGEHTGELFF
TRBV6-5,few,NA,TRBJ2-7,TGTGCCAGCAGTTACTCTAGGGGCCTCTACGAGCAGTACTTC,CASSYSRGLYEQYF
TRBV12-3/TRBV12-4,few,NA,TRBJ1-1,TGTGCCAGCAGTTCGTGGGTCGGGGCTTTCTTT,CASSSWVGAFF
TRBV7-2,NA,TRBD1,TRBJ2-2,TGTGCCAGCAGCTGGGACAGAAACGGGGAGCTGTTTTTT,CASSWDRNGELFF
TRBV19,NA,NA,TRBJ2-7,TGTGCCAGTAGTATTGAGCGGGCCTCCTACGAGCAGTACTTC,CASSIERASYEQYF
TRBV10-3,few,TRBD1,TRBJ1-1,TGTGCCATCAGGTCGAACAGGGGAGCTGAAGCTTTCTTT,CAIRSNRGAEAFF